Sequencing of this T cell receptor beta chain was carried out in a study of patients and donors after allogeneic stem cell transplantation. CDR3 size: 13 residues. The ends were cut back, 7 bases at V and 1 base at J, with 10 bases in the middle. Germline values: CDR1 SQVTM, CDR2 ANQGSEA. MiXCR, run by TCRdb on the RT-PCR reads, gives a single entry per CDR3 protein. The repertoire includes roughly 190,000 distinct CDR3 sequences, 35% to 50% of them detected once, and 25% to 35% sits in the top ten. The sample consisted of blood, either unsorted or a sorted T cell fraction (not recorded which). This TCR came from a human donor who was either an allogeneic HSCT recipient or a stem cell or donor lymphocyte infusion donor (not recorded which). It is not recorded whose cells these are; they may come from a transplant donor. The V and J genes are TRBV29-1 and TRBJ2-2; D not resolved. The CDR3 DNA reads as TGCAGCGCCAGTGGAGAGAACACCGGGGAGCTGTTTTTT. Translating it yields CSASGENTGELFF.